This T cell receptor beta chain was identified in a study of T cell responses to AZD1222 COVID-19 vaccine. Second-dose intervals near 4 or 12 weeks were combined. The CDR3 covers 12 residues. V dropped 0 bases and J dropped 4 bases, with 3 bases sitting between them. Germline values: CDR1 SGDLS, CDR2 YYNGEE. The method was immunoSEQ multiplex PCR; TCRdb's version includes in-frame clones alone and lacks a portion of them. This sample has 160,000 or so clones, with roughly nine tenths found just once. The sequencing here drew on peripheral blood, taken 28 days after the second AZD1222 dose. The V gene is TRBV9, the J gene TRBJ2-3; D is ambiguous. The sequence was collected from an adult who received the AZD1222 COVID-19 vaccine. The CDR3 DNA reads as TGTGCCAGCAGCGTAGACCCAGATACGCAGTATTTT. Translating it yields CASSVDPDTQYF.